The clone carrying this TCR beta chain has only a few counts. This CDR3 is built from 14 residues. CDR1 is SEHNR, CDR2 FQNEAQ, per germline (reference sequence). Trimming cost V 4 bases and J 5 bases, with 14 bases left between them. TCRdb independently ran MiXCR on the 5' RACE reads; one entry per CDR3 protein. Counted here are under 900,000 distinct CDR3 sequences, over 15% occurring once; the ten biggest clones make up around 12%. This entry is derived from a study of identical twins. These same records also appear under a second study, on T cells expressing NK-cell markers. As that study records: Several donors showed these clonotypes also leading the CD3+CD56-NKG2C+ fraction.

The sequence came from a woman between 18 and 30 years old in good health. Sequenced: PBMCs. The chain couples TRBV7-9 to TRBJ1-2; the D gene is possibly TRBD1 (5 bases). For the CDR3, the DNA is TGTGCCAGCAGCTCCACGACAGACTCATATGGCTACACCTTC. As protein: CASSSTTDSYGYTF.